Shown below are 20 T cell receptor beta chains from a single sample sequenced in a study of T cell responses to AZD1222 COVID-19 vaccine. Here immunoSEQ multiplex PCR was the method, and the copy in TCRdb shows in-frame clones only, minus some. Here the sample spans 100,000 to 150,000 clones, more than 80% being singletons. The specimen was peripheral blood, collected on day 0 of AZD1222 vaccination. These receptors originate from an adult in good health.

The J gene is TRBJ1-1, the V gene TRBV5-4, with D hard to call. The CDR3 consists of 14 residues. V lost 2 bases and J lost 0, with 8 bases in between. Germline CDR1 reads SGHNT; CDR2 reads YYREEE (reference sequence). The CDR3 bases are TGTGCCAGCAGCTTAGTAGCTATGAACACTGAAGCTTTCTTT. It translates to CASSLVAMNTEAFF.

CDR3 protein: CASKGDGNSVWGYTF. For the CDR3, the DNA is TGTGCCAGTAAGGGTGATGGGAATTCCGTATGGGGCTACACCTTC. The V and J genes are TRBV19 and TRBJ1-2; D unclear. The CDR3 consists of 15 residues. V dropped 7 bases and J dropped 8 bases, with 23 bases sitting between them. Germline-derived CDR1 and CDR2 are LNHDA and SQIVND (reference sequence).

The rearrangement links TRBV7-9 to TRBJ1-1; possible D gene TRBD1, 6 bases. The CDR3 loop spans 14 amino acids. V was cut by 4 bases and J by 2 bases, with 11 bases left in between. The V gene's germline CDR1 is SEHNR and CDR2 FQNEAQ (reference sequence). The CDR3 protein is CASSYWGLNTEAFF. CDR3 nucleotides: TGTGCCAGCAGCTACTGGGGGCTAAACACTGAAGCTTTCTTT.

The J gene is TRBJ2-5, the V gene TRBV5-1; D remains unclear. V lost 0 bases, J lost 5 bases, and 11 bases lay in between. From germline, CDR1 is SGHRS and CDR2 YFSETQ. The CDR3 loop spans 14 amino acids. The CDR3 sequence: CASSLDPPRETQYF. CDR3 coding DNA: TGCGCCAGCAGCTTGGACCCCCCCCGCGAGACCCAGTACTTC.

This clone came up once. The chain uses TRBV11-2 and TRBJ2-1; maybe TRBD1 (5 bases). The CDR3 loop spans 14 amino acids. Trimming cost V 3 bases and J 4 bases, with 10 bases left between them. Germline V gene data show CDR1 as SGHAT and CDR2 as FQNNGV. The CDR3 here is CASSFSRQYNEQFF. DNA for the CDR3: TGTGCCAGCAGCTTTAGCCGACAGTACAATGAGCAGTTCTTC.

The rearrangement links TRBV30 to TRBJ2-2, with no clear D. V shed 2 bases and J shed 6 bases, with 7 bases lying between them. Germline V lookup: CDR1 GTSNPN, CDR2 SVGIG (reference sequence). The CDR3 covers 12 residues. Here the CDR3 reads CAWSMGSGELFF. The CDR3 coding sequence is TGTGCCTGGAGTATGGGGTCCGGGGAGCTGTTTTTT.

The gene calls are TRBV24-1 and TRBJ1-1; D not certain. V lost 4 bases and J lost 2, with 7 bases in between. The CDR3 is 13 residues long. Per the germline V gene, CDR1 is KGHDR and CDR2 is SFDVKD. CDR3 in amino acids: CATSDPPNTEAFF. The CDR3 nucleotides are TGTGCCACCAGTGACCCACCAAACACTGAAGCTTTCTTT.

The chain has TRBV7-9 and TRBJ2-3; TRBD2 might be the D (5 bases). Germline CDR1 reads SEHNR; CDR2 reads FQNEAQ (reference sequence). Trimming cost V 10 bases and J 2 bases, with 22 bases left between them. This CDR3 region has 16 residues. CDR3 protein: CATLATPRGITDTQYF. The CDR3, as DNA: TGTGCCACCCTAGCTACCCCGCGAGGGATCACAGATACGCAGTATTTT. Full variable domain (outside the CDR3, taken from reference TRBV7-9 and TRBJ2-3): DTGVSQNPRHKITKRGQNVTFRCDPISEHNRLYWYRQTLGQGPEFLTYFQNEAQLEKSRLLSDRFSAERPKGSFSTLEIQRTEQGDSAMYLCATLATPRGITDTQYFGPGTRLTVL.

This chain joins TRBV30 and TRBJ2-3, with D possibly TRBD2 on 6 matching bases. Trimming took off 0 bases at V and 4 bases at J, with 20 bases between the two ends. Germline V gene lookup returns CDR1 GTSNPN and CDR2 SVGIG (reference sequence). This CDR3 has 17 amino acids. CDR3 region: CAWSVSGGSRGPDTQYF. The CDR3, as DNA: TGTGCCTGGAGTGTGAGTGGGGGGTCCCGAGGCCCAGATACGCAGTATTTT.

This clone was detected only a few times. The genes are TRBV3-1 (or the pseudogene TRBV3-2) and TRBJ1-2; tentatively, D is TRBD1 (6 bases). The CDR3 is 20 residues long. Germline CDR1 and CDR2: LGHDT and YNNKEL (reference sequence). With 4 bases removed from V and 9 bases from J, the gap between germline ends came to 36 bases. The CDR3 DNA reads TGTGCCAGCAGCCCGACTTTACTTAGACGGACGGGACACATGTTCGATCGCTACACCTTC. It encodes CASSPTLLRRTGHMFDRYTF.

The chain links TRBV5-4 to TRBJ1-1; no firm D call. CDR3 length: 15 amino acids. Looked up from germline, CDR1 is SGHNT and CDR2 is YYREEE (reference sequence). The ends were cut back, 4 bases at V and 1 base at J, with 14 bases in the middle. The CDR3 DNA sequence: TGTGCCAGCAGCCCCCAGACGAATCGGAACACTGAAGCTTTCTTT. Its protein product is CASSPQTNRNTEAFF.

The chain combines TRBV5-6 with TRBJ1-2; D uncertain. V was shortened by 2 bases and J by 4 bases, with 12 bases between the two germline ends. Germline-derived CDR1 and CDR2 are SGHDT and YYEEEE. The CDR3 has 14 amino acids. CDR3: CASSFRGGGYGYTF. The CDR3 nucleotides read TGTGCCAGCAGCTTTCGGGGAGGAGGCTATGGCTACACCTTC.

CDR3 nucleotides: TGTGCCAGCAGTCTCCAGACAGGGGGCTTCAATGAGCAGTTCTTC. This sequence encodes CASSLQTGGFNEQFF. The chain carries TRBV6-2 or TRBV6-3 and TRBJ2-1; 10 bases are a match to TRBD1. J lost 6 bases, V lost 5 bases, and 7 bases had no gene match. The CDR3 extends over 15 amino acids. Germline lookup yields CDR1 MNHEY and CDR2 SVGEGT.

The chain combines TRBV2 with TRBJ2-7; no clear D gene. The length of the CDR3 is 17 residues. Trimming removed 6 bases from V and 2 bases from J, with 23 bases in between. The germline CDR1 and CDR2 sequences are SNHLY and FYNNEI. The CDR3: CASRGPRRPTLTYEQYF. For the CDR3, the DNA is TGTGCCAGCAGAGGCCCCCGTAGACCCACTCTCACCTACGAGCAGTACTTC.

This chain joins TRBV6-2 or TRBV6-3 and TRBJ1-4, with D unresolved. There are 14 residues in the CDR3. Trimming took off 2 bases at V and 6 bases at J, with 10 bases between the two ends. Germline V gives CDR1 MNHEY, CDR2 SVGEGT. CDR3 sequence: CASSYLWEDEKLFF. The CDR3 DNA sequence: TGTGCCAGCAGTTACCTATGGGAGGATGAAAAACTGTTTTTT.

The chain joins TRBV12-3 or TRBV12-4 to TRBJ2-6; no definite D call. Trimming removed 7 bases at V and 1 base at J, with 5 bases between. The CDR3 is made up of 13 amino acids. The chain's CDR3 is CASTQSGANVLTF. The DNA of the CDR3 is TGTGCCAGCACCCAATCTGGGGCCAACGTCCTGACTTTC.

V usage is TRBV5-4 and J usage is TRBJ1-2; D is unresolved. The CDR3 runs to 15 residues. V lost 4 bases to trimming and J lost 2 bases, with 15 bases between them. The germline CDR1 and CDR2 sequences are SGHNT and YYREEE (reference sequence). The CDR3 region has the DNA TGTGCCAGCAGCCCCCAAAGGGCGCTGAACTATGGCTACACCTTC. It is translated as CASSPQRALNYGYTF.

V is TRBV19 and J is TRBJ1-1, with TRBD1 matching 10 bases. V trimming: 6 bases; J trimming: 4 bases; junction bases outside the gene matches: 5. From germline, CDR1 is LNHDA and CDR2 SQIVND (reference sequence). This CDR3 region has 14 residues. The CDR3 coding sequence is TGTGCCAGTAGCAGACAGGGGGCGGGCACTGAAGCTTTCTTT. Protein product: CASSRQGAGTEAFF.

This chain connects TRBV7-8 to TRBJ2-7; TRBD2 aligns across 11 bases. J gave up 0 bases and V 5 bases, and 6 bases lay outside the gene matches. The germline V gene encodes CDR1 SGHVS and CDR2 FQNEAQ. The CDR3 totals 16 residues. As DNA, the CDR3 is TGTGCCAGCAGCGCCGGGACTAGCGGAACCTCCTACGAGCAGTACTTC. This gives the protein CASSAGTSGTSYEQYF.

The rearrangement links TRBV5-1 to TRBJ1-1; 7 nucleotides align to TRBD1. CDR1 and CDR2 (germline): SGHRS, YFSETQ. The CDR3 is 16 amino acids. J gave up 4 bases and V 2 bases, and 11 bases lay outside the gene matches. CDR3 sequence: CASSFGTDFMGTEAFF. The CDR3, as DNA: TGCGCCAGCAGCTTCGGGACAGATTTTATGGGCACTGAAGCTTTCTTT.